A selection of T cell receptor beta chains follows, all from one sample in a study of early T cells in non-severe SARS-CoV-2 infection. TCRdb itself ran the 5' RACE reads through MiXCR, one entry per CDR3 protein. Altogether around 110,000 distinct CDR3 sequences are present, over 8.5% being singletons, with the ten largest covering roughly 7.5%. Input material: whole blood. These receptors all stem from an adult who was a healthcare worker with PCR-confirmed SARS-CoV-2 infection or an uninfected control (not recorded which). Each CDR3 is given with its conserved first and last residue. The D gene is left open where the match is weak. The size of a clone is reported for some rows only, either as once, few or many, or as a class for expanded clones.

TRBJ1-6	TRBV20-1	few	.	CSARRSSSYNSPLHF	TGCAGTGCTAGACGTTCCAGCTCCTATAATTCACCCCTCCACTTT
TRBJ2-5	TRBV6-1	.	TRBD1	CASSEAPTGGQETQYF	TGTGCCAGCAGTGAAGCACCGACAGGGGGCCAAGAGACCCAGTACTTC
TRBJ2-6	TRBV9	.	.	CASSVAGSGANVLTF	TGTGCCAGCAGCGTAGCTGGATCTGGGGCCAACGTCCTGACTTTC
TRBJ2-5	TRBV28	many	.	CASSLAYQETQYF	TGTGCCAGCAGTTTAGCCTACCAAGAGACCCAGTACTTC
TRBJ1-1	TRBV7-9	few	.	CASSYGGGNTEAFF	TGTGCCAGCAGCTACGGTGGGGGGAACACTGAAGCTTTCTTT
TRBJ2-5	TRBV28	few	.	CASSLRWTQYF	TGTGCCAGCAGTTTAAGATGGACCCAGTACTTC
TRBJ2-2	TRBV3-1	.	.	CASSQDNRDTGELFF	TGTGCCAGCAGCCAAGATAATAGGGATACCGGGGAGCTGTTTTTT
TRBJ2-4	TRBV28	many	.	CASSLQGAQNIQYF	TGTGCCAGCAGCCTTCAGGGTGCCCAAAACATTCAGTACTTC
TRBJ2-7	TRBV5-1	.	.	CASSAQEGEQYF	TGCGCCAGCAGCGCCCAAGAGGGCGAGCAGTACTTC
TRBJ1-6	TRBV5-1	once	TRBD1	CVSSPVQGAYSPFHF	TGCGTCAGCAGCCCGGTACAGGGGGCTTATTCACCCTTCCACTTT